These T cell receptor beta chains were read from a single sample in a study of blood T cells in healthy people across ages. TCRdb analysed the 5' RACE reads with MiXCR anew, one entry per CDR3 protein. This sample has 1.5 million to 1.8 million distinct CDR3 sequences, with approximately 43% found just once. Sequenced input: blood. These receptors came from a woman between 18 and 29 years old in good health. CDR3s include the opening cysteine and the closing phenylalanine or tryptophan. The D gene is left open where the match is weak. Clone size, where shown, is once, few, many, or a class for clones that have expanded.

V	D	J	size	DNA	CDR3
TRBV27	.	TRBJ2-7	.	TGTGCCAGCAGGCGTATAGGGGATTACTACGAGCAGTACTTC	CASRRIGDYYEQYF
TRBV15	.	TRBJ2-3	few	TGTGCCACCAGGGGTCCTTACACAGATACGCAGTATTTT	CATRGPYTDTQYF
TRBV5-5	.	TRBJ2-1	.	TGTGCCAGCAGCTTGGCCCCAGGGCCAGGGGATGAGCAGTTCTTC	CASSLAPGPGDEQFF
TRBV7-2	.	TRBJ1-3	few	TGTGCCAGTAGCTTAGAGCTTGGAAACACCATATATTTT	CASSLELGNTIYF
TRBV3-1	.	TRBJ2-5	.	TGTGCCAGCAGCCAAGATGGGGTATATCGGGGGATCCCGGAGACCCAGTACTTC	CASSQDGVYRGIPETQYF
TRBV24-1	.	TRBJ2-1	.	TGTGCCACCAGTGATCCCACCCCCGGAAACTACAATGAGCAGTTCTTC	CATSDPTPGNYNEQFF
TRBV27	TRBD2	TRBJ2-3	.	TGTGCCAGCAGTTACCAAGCGGGGGGATCAGATACGCAGTATTTT	CASSYQAGGSDTQYF
TRBV4-3	.	TRBJ2-3	few	TGCGCCAGCAGCCAAGATCTGACTAGACGAGGGACAGATACGCAGTATTTT	CASSQDLTRRGTDTQYF
TRBV6-4	TRBD2	TRBJ2-1	.	TGTGCCAGCAGTCCCGGGACTAGCAGTGAGCAGTTCTTC	CASSPGTSSEQFF
TRBV7-2	TRBD1	TRBJ2-5	.	TGTGCCAGCAGCTCGACAGGGGACGGTTTTGGGGAGACCCAGTACTTC	CASSSTGDGFGETQYF
TRBV7-3	.	TRBJ2-1	many	TGTGCCAGCAGTCCAGGAAACAATGAGCAGTTCTTC	CASSPGNNEQFF
TRBV7-8	.	TRBJ1-2	.	TGTGCCAGCAGCTTAGGGGAATTGGGGGGGATGAACTATGGCTACACCTTC	CASSLGELGGMNYGYTF
TRBV6-2/TRBV6-3	.	TRBJ2-4	.	TGTGCCAGCAGTTACTCAAGGGAGGGGGTGCAGTACTTC	CASSYSREGVQYF
TRBV4-3	.	TRBJ2-1	few	TGCGCCAGCAGCCAACAGGACAGTATCTCCTACAATGAGCAGTTCTTC	CASSQQDSISYNEQFF
TRBV10-3	TRBD1	TRBJ2-7	many	TGTGCCATCAGTCCGGGACAGCGCTACGAGCAGTACTTC	CAISPGQRYEQYF
TRBV6-1	TRBD2	TRBJ2-5	few	TGTGCCAGCACCGAAGGGACTAGCGGGAGAGGGACCCAGTACTTC	CASTEGTSGRGTQYF
TRBV5-6	.	TRBJ2-5	.	TGTGCCAGCAGCTTGGGACAGAGCCACCAAGAGACCCAGTACTTC	CASSLGQSHQETQYF
TRBV6-2/TRBV6-3	.	TRBJ2-3	.	TGTGCCAGCATCCGGGACACTTATTACCCTCCTCCGTATTTT	CASIRDTYYPPPYF
TRBV11-2	.	TRBJ2-7	.	TGTGCCAGCAGCTTAGAGCGGTCGTCCACCACCCCCTACGAGCAGTACTTC	CASSLERSSTTPYEQYF
TRBV10-3	.	TRBJ1-2	few	TGTGCCATCAGTGAGTCGCCCCCAGGGCGGTATGGCTACACCTTC	CAISESPPGRYGYTF
TRBV3-1	.	TRBJ2-1	.	TGTGCCAGCAGCCAAGGGCAACAGACCTACAATGAGCAGTTCTTC	CASSQGQQTYNEQFF
TRBV7-2	TRBD2	TRBJ2-3	.	TGTGCCAGCAGCTTATGGTACCAAGCGGGAGGCAGCACAGATACGCAGTATTTT	CASSLWYQAGGSTDTQYF
TRBV14	TRBD2	TRBJ2-1	.	TGTGCCAGCAGCCAAGAGACTAGCGGGAGGTGGAACAATGAGCAGTTCTTC	CASSQETSGRWNNEQFF
TRBV4-3	TRBD2	TRBJ2-7	.	TGCGCCAGCAGCCCGGGACTAGCGGGCCCTTACAATGAGCAGTACTTC	CASSPGLAGPYNEQYF
TRBV21-1	.	TRBJ2-5	.	TGTGCCAGCAGCAAAAAGGGCAGGGCCCAAGAGACCCAGTACTTC	CASSKKGRAQETQYF
TRBV7-9	.	TRBJ2-5	.	TGTGCCAGCAGCTTAGTTAGGGGCGCGGAGACCCAGTACTTC	CASSLVRGAETQYF
TRBV7-8	.	TRBJ2-7	.	TGTGCCAGCAGCTTACACGGAGAAGAGTTCTCCTACGAGCAGTACTTC	CASSLHGEEFSYEQYF
TRBV4-2	TRBD1	TRBJ2-7	many	TGTGCCAGCAGCCAATCCACAGGGGGAAATCCCAACGAGCAGTACTTC	CASSQSTGGNPNEQYF
TRBV12-3/TRBV12-4	TRBD1	TRBJ2-2	.	TGTGCCAGCAGACCCGGACAGGGTTGGCGGGAGCTGTTTTTT	CASRPGQGWRELFF
TRBV20-1	.	TRBJ1-2	.	TGCAGTGCTAGAGTTCGCGTTTCTGCTTTCTATGGCTACACCTTC	CSARVRVSAFYGYTF
TRBV6-5	.	TRBJ2-1	many	TGTGCCAGCAGTTTCCGGGACGGCTACAATGAGCAGTTCTTC	CASSFRDGYNEQFF
TRBV27	.	TRBJ2-7	.	TGTGCCAGCAGTTACAACTGGGGCGATGAGCAGTACTTC	CASSYNWGDEQYF
TRBV2	.	TRBJ2-7	.	TGTGCCAGCAGCGACCTAACGGGGGCCTACAATGAGCAGTACTTC	CASSDLTGAYNEQYF
TRBV6-5	.	TRBJ2-3	many	TGTGCCAGCAGACCGGAAGGCACAGATACGCAGTATTTT	CASRPEGTDTQYF
TRBV3-1	.	TRBJ1-1	few	TGTGCCAGCAGCCAAGTTTGGGGGGCGTCTACTGAAGCTTTCTTT	CASSQVWGASTEAFF
TRBV20-1	.	TRBJ2-3	.	TGCAGTGCTAGAGATTGGGGAAGAACAGCTACGCAGTATTTT	CSARDWGRTATQYF
TRBV2	TRBD1	TRBJ2-7	few	TGTGCCAGCACTGAGGACAGGGGCGACGAGCAGTACTTC	CASTEDRGDEQYF
TRBV7-3	TRBD2	TRBJ2-1	few	TGTGCCAGCAGCTTAGGGACTAGTTTTGAGCAGTTCTTC	CASSLGTSFEQFF
TRBV24-1	.	TRBJ2-1	.	TGTGCCACCAGTACCCCGACAGGTGCCCTAAATGAGCAGTTCTTC	CATSTPTGALNEQFF
TRBV7-2	.	TRBJ2-2	.	TGTGCCAGCAGCTTAGTACGGGCCGGGGAGCTGTTTTTT	CASSLVRAGELFF
TRBV4-3	TRBD1	TRBJ2-5	.	TGCGCCAGCAGCCAAGAAGTGGGGACAGTATACAATGAGCAGTACTTC	CASSQEVGTVYNEQYF
TRBV6-4	TRBD1	TRBJ2-7	.	TGTGCCAGCAGTGACGGGACAGGGGAGAACAATGAGCAGTACTTC	CASSDGTGENNEQYF
TRBV7-9	.	TRBJ2-1	.	TGTGCCAGCAGCTCCCTCCAGGGAGACAATGAGCAGTTCTTC	CASSSLQGDNEQFF
TRBV27	TRBD1	TRBJ2-3	.	TGTGCCAGCAGTTCCAGGGGGCGAAGGGGTTCAGATACGCAGTATTTT	CASSSRGRRGSDTQYF
TRBV7-2	TRBD1	TRBJ2-1	.	TGTGCCAGCAGCTTTGGACAGGGTGGTTACAATGAGCAGTTCTTC	CASSFGQGGYNEQFF
TRBV5-5	TRBD1	TRBJ2-1	few	TGTGCCAGCAGCTGGGACAGGCTTGAGAATGAGCAGTTCTTC	CASSWDRLENEQFF
TRBV25-1	.	TRBJ1-1	.	TGTGCCAGCGGTAGCGGGAACACTGAAGCTTTCTTT	CASGSGNTEAFF
TRBV6-5	.	TRBJ2-3	many	TGTGCCAGCAGTTACTCACTAGGCACAGATACGCAGTATTTT	CASSYSLGTDTQYF
TRBV20-1	.	TRBJ2-7	.	TGCAGTGCTAGAGACCCAAGTGGGTTCCACGAGCAGTACTTC	CSARDPSGFHEQYF
TRBV28	TRBD1	TRBJ2-5	few	TGTGCCAGCAGTTTCAGGGGGCTCGGGACCCAGTACTTC	CASSFRGLGTQYF
TRBV11-2	TRBD2	TRBJ2-1	.	TGTGCCAGCAGCCCCGGGGGGGCCCTAGGCAATGAGCAGTTCTTC	CASSPGGALGNEQFF
TRBV18	TRBD1	TRBJ1-5	.	TGTGCCAGCTCACCACCGGGACAGGGCCCTAATAGCAATCAGCCCCAGCATTTT	CASSPPGQGPNSNQPQHF
TRBV2	.	TRBJ2-1	.	TGTGCCAGCAGGGCGAGCGGAGAGCAGTTCTTC	CASRASGEQFF
TRBV12-5	TRBD1	TRBJ2-5	.	TGTGCTAGTGGTTTGTGGGACAGGGGCGGTGAGCAGTACTTC	CASGLWDRGGEQYF
TRBV14	.	TRBJ1-1	.	TGTGCCAGCAGCGATACAGGACACTGGAGGACTGAAGCTTTCTTT	CASSDTGHWRTEAFF
TRBV20-1	.	TRBJ2-3	.	TGCAGTGCTAGGAGGTCAGATACGCAGTATTTT	CSARRSDTQYF
TRBV7-2	.	TRBJ2-3	.	TGTGCCAGCAGCCCGATGGGTAGCACAGATACGCAGTATTTT	CASSPMGSTDTQYF